Listed here are 7 T cell receptor beta chains from one sample, sequenced in a study of regulatory T cells in long-lasting Graves disease. Through Arm-PCR of CDR3 regions and iRepertoire HTBI primers, TCR beta libraries were built. TCRdb reanalysed the multiplex PCR reads using MiXCR and keeps one entry per CDR3 protein. Among hundreds of thousands of distinct CDR3 sequences listed, about 12% were seen once. The time point denotes: newly diagnosed GD, antithyroid drugs for less than 3 months. PBMCs were the source of the RNA used for TCR sequencing. This sample was also put to use in a study of T cells in Graves' hyperthyroidism and ophthalmopathy.

This specimen consisted of peripheral blood mononuclear cells (PBMCs), obtained at new diagnosis, from a patient treated with antithyroid drugs. The receptors shown here come from a woman in her thirties with Graves disease.

Regarding this clonotype: This sequence may be a read error, since a much larger clone differs from it by one base. Likely a read error: the CDR3 ends without its conserved phenylalanine or tryptophan. This chain uses TRBV20-1 with TRBJ2-5; 9 bases line up with TRBD2. The germline V gene encodes CDR1 DFQATT and CDR2 SNEGSKA (reference sequence). The CDR3 sequence is 16 residues long. CDR3 nucleotide sequence: TGCAGCCTCCAGGGGATTTCGGGACTAGCCGGAGAGACCCAGTACCTC. The encoded protein is CSLQGISGLAGETQYL.

This clonotype has a count of ten or more. Its ends do not fully match the called genes, so a read error is possible. V gene TRBV24-1 combines with J gene TRBJ1-5; TRBD1 might be the D (6 bases). Germline V gene data show CDR1 as KGHDR and CDR2 as SFDVKD. The CDR3 length is 15 residues. The CDR3 bases are TGTGCCACCAGTGACCACAGGGAGGGGAATCAACCCCAGCATTTT. Translating gives CATSDHREGNQPQHF.

Ten or more counts support this clonotype. The chain couples TRBV30 to TRBJ2-6; 10 nucleotides line up with TRBD1. J was trimmed by 2 bases and V by 1 base; bases with no gene match: 5. There are 17 residues in the CDR3. Germline V gives CDR1 GTSNPN, CDR2 SVGIG (reference sequence). CDR3 in DNA: TGTGCCTGGAGTGGACAGGGGGCGCATACTGGGGCCAACGTCCTGACTTTC. This gives the protein CAWSGQGAHTGANVLTF. The variable domain in full, completed from reference TRBV30 and TRBJ2-6, reads SQTIHQWPATLVQPVGSPLSLECTVEGTSNPNLYWYRQAAGRGLQLLFYSVGIGQISSEVPQNLSASRPQDRQFILSSKKLLLSDSGFYLCAWSGQGAHTGANVLTFGAGSRLTVL.

This clonotype showed up many times. The chain combines TRBV30 with TRBJ1-2; no definite D call. Trimming removed 6 bases at V and 8 bases at J, with 22 bases between. This CDR3 spans 14 amino acids. The germline gives CDR1 GTSNPN, CDR2 SVGIG (reference sequence). CDR3 amino acids: CACRAVGEVRGYTF. CDR3 bases: TGTGCCTGCCGGGCGGTCGGCGAGGTGCGGGGCTACACCTTC.

The sample holds many counts of this clonotype. The chain recombines TRBV6-5 with TRBJ2-3, with a weak D call TRBD2 (7 bases). CDR3 size: 16 residues. V lost 2 bases and J 1 base, leaving 13 bases between the germline ends. The germline gives CDR1 MNHEY, CDR2 SVGAGI. CDR3 sequence (DNA): TGTGCCAGCAGTTACGGGGGGGGCCGTGGCACAGATACGCAGTATTTT. It codes for CASSYGGGRGTDTQYF.

This clonotype was seen more than once but under ten times. The J gene is TRBJ2-5, the V gene TRBV6-1; D not resolved. Trimming pared 4 bases from V and 4 bases from J, leaving 7 bases between. This CDR3 has 12 amino acids. Germline CDR1 reads MNHNS; CDR2 reads SASEGT. CDR3 sequence: CASSAKLETQYF. The CDR3 bases are TGTGCCAGCAGTGCCAAACTAGAGACCCAGTACTTC.

The CDR3 sequence is CASSPGLGGNEQFF. The CDR3 bases are TGTGCCAGCAGCCCCGGGTTGGGGGGCAATGAGCAGTTCTTC. The rearrangement joins TRBV3-1 to TRBJ2-1; D is perhaps TRBD2 (6 bases). Trimming removed 4 bases at V and 6 bases at J, with 13 bases between. Looked up from germline, CDR1 is LGHDT and CDR2 is YNNKEL (reference sequence). The CDR3 is made up of 14 amino acids.